This T cell receptor beta chain emerged from a study of blood T cell repertoires in COVID-19. On the study more broadly: The samples span acute and convalescent COVID-19 from the United States, Italy and Spain.

Sequencing used immunoSEQ multiplex PCR; TCRdb keeps in-frame clones, though not all of them. Found here are about 130,000 clones, 85% of them singletons; the top ten hold 3.5% to 5%. Germline V gene lookup returns CDR1 SEHNR and CDR2 FQNEAQ (reference sequence). This CDR3 region has 16 residues. Trimming pared 0 bases from V and 0 bases from J, leaving 9 bases between. The rearrangement joins TRBV7-9 to TRBJ1-3; D may be TRBD1 (5 bases). The clonotype originates from a human donor in a cohort sampled during active COVID-19. The specimen was peripheral blood. CDR3 loop: CASSLAGGISGNTIYF. The CDR3 nucleotides are TGTGCCAGCAGCTTAGCGGGGGGGATCTCTGGAAACACCATATATTTT.